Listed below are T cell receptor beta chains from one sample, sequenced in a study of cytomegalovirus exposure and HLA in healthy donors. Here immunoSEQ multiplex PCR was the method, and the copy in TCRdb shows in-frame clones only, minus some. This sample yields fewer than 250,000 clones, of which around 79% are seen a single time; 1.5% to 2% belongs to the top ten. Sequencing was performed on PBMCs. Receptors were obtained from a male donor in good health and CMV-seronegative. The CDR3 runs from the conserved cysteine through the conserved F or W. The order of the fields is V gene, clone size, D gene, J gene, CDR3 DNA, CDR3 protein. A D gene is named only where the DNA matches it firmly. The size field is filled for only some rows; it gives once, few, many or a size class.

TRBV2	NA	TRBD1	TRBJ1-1	TGTGCCAGCAGTTTGGACAGGGTGAAAACTGAAGCTTTCTTT	CASSLDRVKTEAFF
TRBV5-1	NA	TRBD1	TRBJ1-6	TGCGCCAGCAGCGTAACAGGGGTACCCCTCCACTTT	CASSVTGVPLHF
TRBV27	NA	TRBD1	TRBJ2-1	TGTGCCAGCAGTCTTGGACAGGCCGGGGAGCAGTTCTTC	CASSLGQAGEQFF
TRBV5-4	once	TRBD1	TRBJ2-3	TGTGCCAGCAGCCTCCCGGGACAGGGGGTTACAGATACGCAGTATTTT	CASSLPGQGVTDTQYF
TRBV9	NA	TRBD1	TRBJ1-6	TGTGCCAGCAGCGTAGGGGACAGCTATAATTCACCCCTCCACTTT	CASSVGDSYNSPLHF
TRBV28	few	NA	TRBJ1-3	TGTGCCAGCAGTTTACTGCGGGTCGCCTCTGGAAACACCATATATTTT	CASSLLRVASGNTIYF
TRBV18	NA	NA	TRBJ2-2	TGTGCCAGCTCACCACCGGGAGGAACGTACCCCGGGGAGCTGTTTTTT	CASSPPGGTYPGELFF
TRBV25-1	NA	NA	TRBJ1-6	TGTGCCAGCAGTGAATGGGAGGGGCAGGGGATGGGTTCACCCCTCCACTTT	CASSEWEGQGMGSPLHF
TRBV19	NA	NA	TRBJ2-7	TGTGCCAGTGGCCTCGAGGGCGGTGAGCAGTACTTC	CASGLEGGEQYF
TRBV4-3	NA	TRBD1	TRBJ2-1	TGCGCCAGCAGCCACGGACAGGGGGCTTACAATGAGCAGTTCTTC	CASSHGQGAYNEQFF
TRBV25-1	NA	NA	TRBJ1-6	TGTGCCAGCAGTGATACAGGGACTTCACCCCTCCACTTT	CASSDTGTSPLHF
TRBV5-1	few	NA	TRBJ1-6	TGCGCCAGCAGCTTGGACGGGAATTCACCCCTCCACTTT	CASSLDGNSPLHF
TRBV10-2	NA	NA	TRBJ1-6	TGCGCCAGCAGGGGGGGGACGAATTCACCCCTCCACTTT	CASRGGTNSPLHF
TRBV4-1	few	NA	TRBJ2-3	TGCGCCAGCAGCCAAGGGATAGGGGCAGATACGCAGTATTTT	CASSQGIGADTQYF
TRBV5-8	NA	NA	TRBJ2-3	TGTGCCAGCAGGTCTAGCACAGATACGCAGTATTTT	CASRSSTDTQYF
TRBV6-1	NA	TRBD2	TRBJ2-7	TGTGCCAGCAGTCCTCCTAGCGGGGGGGCCTGGGAGCAGTACTTC	CASSPPSGGAWEQYF
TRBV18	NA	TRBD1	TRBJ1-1	TGTGCCAGCTCACGGGACAGGGGAGGGACTGAAGCTTTCTTT	CASSRDRGGTEAFF
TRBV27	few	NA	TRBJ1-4	TGTGCCAGCAGTTCGACAGATCCAGGGGACCAAACAACTAATGAAAAACTGTTTTTT	CASSSTDPGDQTTNEKLFF
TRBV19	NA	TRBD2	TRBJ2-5	TGTGCCAGTATTGGGGTAGCGGGAGGAGATTTAGAGACCCAGTACTTC	CASIGVAGGDLETQYF
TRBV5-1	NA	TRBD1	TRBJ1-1	TGCGCCAGCAGCTTGGCAACAGGGGGCGGGTATACTGAAGCTTTCTTT	CASSLATGGGYTEAFF
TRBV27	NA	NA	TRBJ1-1	TGTGCCAGCAGTTGGGGGTTGGCGGGACCGAACACTGAAGCTTTCTTT	CASSWGLAGPNTEAFF
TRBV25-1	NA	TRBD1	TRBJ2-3	TGTGCCAGCAGTGAATTAGGTCGGGGGACAGGGGGCGGATATACGCAGTATTTT	CASSELGRGTGGGYTQYF
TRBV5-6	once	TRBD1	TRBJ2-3	TGTGCCAGCATCACTTTGGGACAGGGATCGGCGAATACGCAGTATTTT	CASITLGQGSANTQYF
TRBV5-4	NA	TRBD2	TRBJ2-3	TGTGCCAGCAGCTTACCAGGACTAGCCCGAGGACTAGGGGACACAGATACGCAGTATTTT	CASSLPGLARGLGDTDTQYF